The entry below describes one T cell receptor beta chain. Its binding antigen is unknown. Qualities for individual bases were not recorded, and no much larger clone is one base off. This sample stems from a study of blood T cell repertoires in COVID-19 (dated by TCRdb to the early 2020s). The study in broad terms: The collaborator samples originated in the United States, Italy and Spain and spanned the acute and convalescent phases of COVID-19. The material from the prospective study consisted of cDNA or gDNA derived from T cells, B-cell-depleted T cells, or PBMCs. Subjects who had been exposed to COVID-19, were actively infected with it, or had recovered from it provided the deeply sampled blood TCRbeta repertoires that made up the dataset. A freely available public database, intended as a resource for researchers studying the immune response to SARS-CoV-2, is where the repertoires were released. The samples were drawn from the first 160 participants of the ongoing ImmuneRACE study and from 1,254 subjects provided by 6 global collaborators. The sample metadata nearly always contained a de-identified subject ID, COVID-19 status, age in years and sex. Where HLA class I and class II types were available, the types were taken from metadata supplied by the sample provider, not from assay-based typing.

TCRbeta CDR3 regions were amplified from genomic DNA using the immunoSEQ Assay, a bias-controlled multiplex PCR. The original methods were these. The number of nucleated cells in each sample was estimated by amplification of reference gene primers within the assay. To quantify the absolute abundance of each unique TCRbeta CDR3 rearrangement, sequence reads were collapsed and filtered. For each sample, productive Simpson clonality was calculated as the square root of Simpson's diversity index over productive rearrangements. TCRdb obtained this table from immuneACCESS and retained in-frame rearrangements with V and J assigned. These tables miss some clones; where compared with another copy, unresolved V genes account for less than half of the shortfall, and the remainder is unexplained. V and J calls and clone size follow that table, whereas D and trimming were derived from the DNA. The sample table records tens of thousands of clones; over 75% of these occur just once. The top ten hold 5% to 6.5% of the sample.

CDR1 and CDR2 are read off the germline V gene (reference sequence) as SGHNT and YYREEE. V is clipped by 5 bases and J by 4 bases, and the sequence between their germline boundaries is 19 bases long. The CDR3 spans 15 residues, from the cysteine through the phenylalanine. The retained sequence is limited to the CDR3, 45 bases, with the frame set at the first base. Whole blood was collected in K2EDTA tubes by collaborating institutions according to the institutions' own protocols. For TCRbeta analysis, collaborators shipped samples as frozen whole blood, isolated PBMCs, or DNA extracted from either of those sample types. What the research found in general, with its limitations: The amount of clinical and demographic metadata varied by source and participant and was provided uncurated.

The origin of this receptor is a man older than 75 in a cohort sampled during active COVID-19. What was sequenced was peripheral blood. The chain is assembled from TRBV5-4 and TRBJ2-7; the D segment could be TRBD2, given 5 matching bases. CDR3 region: CASSFTDGEGYEQYF. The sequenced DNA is TGTGCCAGCAGTTTTACCGACGGGGAAGGTTACGAGCAGTACTTC. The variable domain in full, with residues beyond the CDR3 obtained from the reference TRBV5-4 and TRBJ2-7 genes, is ETGVTQSPTHLIKTRGQQVTLRCSSQSGHNTVSWYQQALGQGPQFIFQYYREEENGRGNFPPRFSGLQFPNYSSELNVNALELDDSALYLCASSFTDGEGYEQYFGPGTRLTVT.